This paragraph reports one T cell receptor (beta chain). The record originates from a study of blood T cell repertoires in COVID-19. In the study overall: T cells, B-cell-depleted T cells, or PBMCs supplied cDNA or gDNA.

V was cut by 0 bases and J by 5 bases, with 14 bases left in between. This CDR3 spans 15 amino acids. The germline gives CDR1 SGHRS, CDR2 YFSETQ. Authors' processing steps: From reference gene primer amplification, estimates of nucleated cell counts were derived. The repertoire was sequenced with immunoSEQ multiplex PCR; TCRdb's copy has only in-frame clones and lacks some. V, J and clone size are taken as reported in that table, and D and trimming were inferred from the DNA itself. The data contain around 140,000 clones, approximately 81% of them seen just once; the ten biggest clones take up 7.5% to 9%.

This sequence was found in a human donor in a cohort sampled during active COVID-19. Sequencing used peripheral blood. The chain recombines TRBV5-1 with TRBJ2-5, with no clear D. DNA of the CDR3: TGCGCCAGCAGCTTGGTGGCAGAGGCGGTGGAGACCCAGTACTTC. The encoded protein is CASSLVAEAVETQYF.